The 12 T cell receptor beta chains below come from one sample, sequenced in a study of cytomegalovirus exposure and HLA in healthy donors. The PCR ran on 60 Vbeta and 13 Jbeta primers. The table came from immunoSEQ multiplex PCR; TCRdb's copy has only in-frame clones and leaves some out. Among roughly 200,000 clones listed, about 80% were seen once. The material sequenced was PBMCs. All receptors come from a woman aged 35 to 49 in good health and CMV-seronegative.

The rearrangement joins TRBV19 to TRBJ1-1, with D uncertain. Trimming stripped 3 bases from V and 0 bases from J, with 11 bases between. The V gene's germline CDR1 is LNHDA and CDR2 SQIVND (reference sequence). CDR3 size: 15 residues. The CDR3, as DNA: TGTGCCAGTAGTATTGGGCTGGGCTTGAACACTGAAGCTTTCTTT. The encoded protein is CASSIGLGLNTEAFF.

The CDR3 bases are TGTGCCAGCAGCCGGACAGGGCTGAACACTGAAGCTTTCTTT. This translates into CASSRTGLNTEAFF. This rearrangement joins TRBV13 to TRBJ1-1; 8 bases are shared with TRBD1. The CDR3 spans 14 residues. Trimming at V came to 5 bases and at J to 0 bases, leaving 2 bases not matched to a gene. The germline V gene has CDR1 PRHDT and CDR2 FYEKMQ (reference sequence).

CDR3 sequence (DNA): TGTGCCAGCAGCCCACTGACGGGACAGGGGGCACTCTCCTCCTACGAGCAGTACTTC. It encodes CASSPLTGQGALSSYEQYF. The rearrangement links TRBV4-2 to TRBJ2-7; 12 nucleotides agree with TRBD1. The germline gives CDR1 LGHNA, CDR2 YNFKEQ. V shed 4 bases, J shed 0 bases, and the junction held 13 bases outside the gene matches. The CDR3 consists of 19 residues.

The chain combines TRBV28 with TRBJ2-7, with a weak D call TRBD1 (5 bases). Trimming left V 3 bases short and J 1 base short, with 10 bases between. CDR3 size: 14 residues. CDR1 is MDHEN and CDR2 is SYDVKM in the germline V gene. DNA for the CDR3: TGTGCCAGCAGTTTCGGCAGGGTGTCCTACGAGCAGTACTTC. This encodes CASSFGRVSYEQYF.

This chain uses TRBV6-5 with TRBJ1-3; possible D gene TRBD1, 5 bases. The CDR3 length is 15 residues. Trimming removed 3 bases from V and 0 bases from J, with 9 bases in between. CDR1 and CDR2 (germline): MNHEY, SVGAGI. The CDR3 DNA reads as TGTGCCAGCAGTTATATGGGGGGCTCTGGAAACACCATATATTTT. Translated: CASSYMGGSGNTIYF.

This clone was detected once. The chain carries TRBV10-3 and TRBJ2-5; TRBD1 matches at 7 bases. The CDR3 runs 13 residues. The junction had 6 bases not matched to a gene; V was cut back by 6 bases and J by 5 bases. Germline CDR1 reads ENHRY; CDR2 reads SYGVKD. In nucleotides, the CDR3 is TGTGCCATCAGAAACCAAGGGGGCGAGACCCAGTACTTC. Translating it yields CAIRNQGGETQYF.

The rearrangement uses TRBV7-2 and TRBJ1-5; 7 bases agree with TRBD1. Germline CDR1 and CDR2: SGHTA and FQGNSA. This CDR3 spans 16 amino acids. Trimming took 5 bases from V and 6 from J; bases not matched to a gene: 13. CDR3 DNA: TGTGCCAGCAGCCAGCGACAGGGTTTGAAGAGTCAGCCCCAGCATTTT. Protein product: CASSQRQGLKSQPQHF.

In its sample, this clone was seen once. This rearrangement joins TRBV5-1 to TRBJ2-1, with D possibly TRBD2 on 5 matching bases. This CDR3 region has 14 residues. Germline V lookup: CDR1 SGHRS, CDR2 YFSETQ. Trimming removed 1 base from V and 7 bases from J, with 12 bases in between. Here the CDR3 reads CASSLSGVGNEQFF. The CDR3 DNA reads as TGCGCCAGCAGCTTGTCCGGGGTTGGTAATGAGCAGTTCTTC.

The genes are TRBV7-9 and TRBJ2-7; tentative D call: TRBD2 (6 bases). The germline V and J ends were trimmed by 4 bases and 6 bases, with 13 bases remaining between them. The length of the CDR3 is 13 residues. The germline V gene encodes CDR1 SEHNR and CDR2 FQNEAQ (reference sequence). The CDR3 nucleotides read TGTGCCAGCAGCTCCTGGACCGGGGGCGAGCAGTACTTC. The encoded protein is CASSSWTGGEQYF.

The gene calls are TRBV28 and TRBJ2-7, with a possible D match to TRBD2 (6 bases). V was cut by 5 bases and J by 6 bases, with 17 bases left in between. Germline V gives CDR1 MDHEN, CDR2 SYDVKM. CDR3 length: 14 residues. This CDR3 is CASSLRGRRGEQYF. Written as DNA, the CDR3 is TGTGCCAGCAGTCTCCGTGGAAGGAGGGGCGAGCAGTACTTC. Complete variable domain (other parts from reference TRBV28 and TRBJ2-7): DVKVTQSSRYLVKRTGEKVFLECVQDMDHENMFWYRQDPGLGLRLIYFSYDVKMKEKGDIPEGYSVSREKKERFSLILESASTNQTSMYLCASSLRGRRGEQYFGPGTRLTVT.

The chain is built from TRBV5-1 and TRBJ1-2; D remains ambiguous. V gave up 4 bases and J gave up 1 base, with 11 bases separating them. This CDR3 contains 14 residues. The germline gives CDR1 SGHRS, CDR2 YFSETQ. The CDR3 DNA is TGCGCCAGCAGCAATACAGAGATTAACTATGGCTACACCTTC. It specifies CASSNTEINYGYTF.

This clone appeared a single time. The chain has TRBV13 and TRBJ1-2; D remains ambiguous. The CDR3 has 13 amino acids. V was cut by 3 bases and J by 2 bases, with 7 bases left in between. Per germline, CDR1 PRHDT and CDR2 FYEKMQ (reference sequence). In DNA form, the CDR3 reads TGTGCCAGCAGCTTGGGCAGAAACTATGGCTACACCTTC. Residues: CASSLGRNYGYTF.